These 21 T cell receptor beta chains share one sample of origin, sequenced in a study of control samples from healthy donors and cancer patients. The method was immunoSEQ multiplex PCR; TCRdb's version includes in-frame clones alone and lacks a portion of them. The sample lists about 130,000 clones; approximately 94% were seen once. Input material: PBMCs. These receptors originate from a man aged 50 to 60 with head and neck cancer.

With regard to this clone: At the DNA level, this CDR3 is encoded by other sequences in the same sample as well. CDR3 DNA: TGTGCCAGCAGTAGACAGGGTGGCAATCAGCCCCAGCATTTT. Translation: CASSRQGGNQPQHF. The V call is TRBV28, the J call TRBJ1-5; 7 positions agree with TRBD1. The CDR3 runs to 14 residues. Per the germline V gene, CDR1 is MDHEN and CDR2 is SYDVKM. V was clipped by 5 bases and J by 2 bases; unmatched bases: 3.

This chain uses TRBV2 with TRBJ1-4; no clear D. Germline V gene data show CDR1 as SNHLY and CDR2 as FYNNEI. The length of the CDR3 is 13 residues. V was trimmed by 3 bases and J by 6 bases, leaving 8 bases between them. DNA of the CDR3: TGTGCCAGCAGTGACGGCACCGATGAAAAACTGTTTTTT. Encoded protein: CASSDGTDEKLFF.

The chain combines TRBV7-9 with TRBJ1-2; D is perhaps TRBD1 (6 bases). The germline CDR1 and CDR2 sequences are SEHNR and FQNEAQ (reference sequence). V was trimmed by 5 bases and J by 4 bases, leaving 8 bases between them. This CDR3 has 12 amino acids. The CDR3: CASSLDSYGYTF. CDR3 sequence (DNA): TGTGCCAGCAGCCTGGACAGCTATGGCTACACCTTC.

J is TRBJ2-7 and V is TRBV18; a weak D match, TRBD2 (6 bases). CDR1 and CDR2 from the germline V gene are KGHSH and LQKENI. CDR3 size: 14 residues. The germline V and J ends were trimmed by 11 bases and 1 base, with 18 bases remaining between them. The CDR3 loop reads CAASWGEGSYEQYF. The DNA of the CDR3 is TGTGCCGCTAGTTGGGGGGAAGGATCCTACGAGCAGTACTTC.

V and J are TRBV5-1 and TRBJ2-3; D unresolved. CDR3 size: 13 residues. Trimming cost V 3 bases and J 0 bases, with 5 bases left between them. Germline CDR1 is SGHRS and CDR2 is YFSETQ. The CDR3 is CASSSGSTDTQYF. CDR3 sequence (DNA): TGCGCCAGCAGCTCCGGGAGCACAGATACGCAGTATTTT.

This clone came up once. Within the sample, other DNA sequences also encode this same CDR3. V gene TRBV27 combines with J gene TRBJ1-3; D is possibly TRBD1 (5 bases). V gave up 7 bases and J gave up 0 bases, with 7 bases separating them. CDR3 length: 13 amino acids. Germline loops: CDR1 MNHEY, CDR2 SMNVEV (reference sequence). As DNA, the CDR3 is TGTGCCAGCACGACAGACTCTGGAAACACCATATATTTT. Protein sequence: CASTTDSGNTIYF.

The CDR3 DNA reads as TGTGCCAGCAGCTTGGAGGACAGGATCTACTACGAGCAGTACTTC. It is translated as CASSLEDRIYYEQYF. The rearrangement links TRBV5-5 to TRBJ2-7, with 7 bases that match TRBD1. V dropped 0 bases and J dropped 3; count of bases not matched to a gene: 6. The CDR3 spans 15 residues. Germline assignment: CDR1 SGHKS and CDR2 YYEKEE (reference sequence).

In this sample, this clone turned up a few times. The J gene is TRBJ1-1, the V gene TRBV12-3 or TRBV12-4, with unresolved D. The CDR3 is 13 amino acids. The germline V and J ends were trimmed by 5 bases and 3 bases, with 10 bases remaining between them. DNA of the CDR3: TGTGCCAGCAGTCATGAAATGGACACTGAAGCTTTCTTT. Translating gives CASSHEMDTEAFF.

This chain connects TRBV19 to TRBJ1-3; TRBD1 matches at 9 bases. The germline V gene has CDR1 LNHDA and CDR2 SQIVND (reference sequence). V shed 9 bases and J 4 bases; nucleotides not matched to a gene: 19. There are 18 residues in the CDR3. In nucleotides, the CDR3 is TGTGCCAGCACCCTCGAGCCAAGGACAGGGGCAGCGGGAAACACCATATATTTT. This translates into CASTLEPRTGAAGNTIYF.

The gene calls are TRBV7-9 and TRBJ2-7; D gene uncertain. This CDR3 has 14 amino acids. The germline V gene has CDR1 SEHNR and CDR2 FQNEAQ (reference sequence). Trimming pared 5 bases from V and 3 bases from J, leaving 14 bases between. CDR3: CASSGERTFYEQYF. The CDR3 bases are TGTGCCAGCAGCGGCGAACGGACCTTCTACGAGCAGTACTTC.

The chain has TRBV5-6 and TRBJ2-7; 12 nucleotides match TRBD2. The V and J ends lost 5 bases and 3 bases, in that order; junction bases with no gene match: 3. The germline CDR1 and CDR2 sequences are SGHDT and YYEEEE. CDR3 length equals 14 residues. The CDR3 DNA reads TGTGCCAGCAGACTAGCGGGGGGACTCTACGAGCAGTACTTC. Translation gives CASRLAGGLYEQYF.

The gene calls are TRBV2 and TRBJ2-7; tentatively, D is TRBD2 (6 bases). CDR1 is SNHLY, CDR2 FYNNEI, per germline. V lost 8 bases to trimming and J lost 5 bases, with 13 bases between them. The CDR3 consists of 12 residues. CDR3 DNA sequence: TGTGCCAGCCAACCTAGCGCGGACGAGCAGTACTTC. Amino acids: CASQPSADEQYF.

The chain combines TRBV4-2 with TRBJ1-2, with 10 bases fitting TRBD1. Germline loops: CDR1 LGHNA, CDR2 YNFKEQ. This CDR3 contains 17 residues. Trimming took 5 bases from V and 0 from J; bases not matched to a gene: 9. The CDR3 is CASSLYGTGETNYGYTF. CDR3 bases: TGTGCCAGCAGCTTGTATGGGACAGGGGAAACTAACTATGGCTACACCTTC.

This chain uses TRBV7-2 with TRBJ2-4; D is perhaps TRBD2 (6 bases). V gave up 3 bases and J gave up 7 bases, with 13 bases separating them. The CDR3 runs to 14 residues. Germline V CDR1 and CDR2: SGHTA, FQGNSA. Written as DNA, the CDR3 is TGTGCCAGCAGCTTCCTTAAAGGGAGGAACATTCAGTACTTC. Protein sequence: CASSFLKGRNIQYF.

The genes are TRBV28 and TRBJ1-2, with D perhaps TRBD1 (6 bases). The CDR3 runs 15 residues. Trimming pared 6 bases from V and 8 bases from J, leaving 22 bases between. Germline V gene lookup returns CDR1 MDHEN and CDR2 SYDVKM. The CDR3 DNA reads as TGTGCCAGCAGATACCAAAAACAGGGAACGTTAGGCTACACCTTC. Translating it yields CASRYQKQGTLGYTF.

V gene TRBV29-1 combines with J gene TRBJ1-2; no definite D call. The germline gives CDR1 SQVTM, CDR2 ANQGSEA. The V end lost 7 bases, the J end lost 0 bases, and 9 bases lay between the germline ends. The CDR3 spans 12 residues. CDR3 sequence: CSARRANYGYTF. The CDR3 bases are TGCAGCGCCCGACGCGCTAACTATGGCTACACCTTC.

With respect to this clone: One junction end disagrees with the germline gene, perhaps due to a read error. This chain uses TRBV27 with TRBJ2-7, with TRBD1 matching over 8 bases. The CDR3 contains 14 residues. Germline CDR1 reads MNHEY; CDR2 reads SMNVEV (reference sequence). CDR3 protein: CAGSSTGESYEQYF. The CDR3 region has the DNA TGTGCCGGCAGTTCGACAGGGGAATCCTACGAGCAGTACTTC.

The J gene is TRBJ2-6, the V gene TRBV6-5, with a possible D match to TRBD2 (5 bases). Germline V CDR1 and CDR2: MNHEY, SVGAGI. V was trimmed by 7 bases and J by 3 bases, leaving 7 bases between them. This CDR3 comprises 13 residues. CDR3 region: CASTGVGANVLTF. The CDR3 DNA reads TGTGCCAGCACCGGGGTTGGGGCCAACGTCCTGACTTTC.

The V and J genes are TRBV4-2 and TRBJ2-7; 7 nucleotides line up with TRBD2. The germline V gene encodes CDR1 LGHNA and CDR2 YNFKEQ. The CDR3 contains 13 residues. With 1 base clipped from V and 9 bases from J, the junction kept 6 bases outside the gene matches. The CDR3 region has the DNA TGTGCCAGCAGCCAAGGGGACTACCAAGGGCAGTACTTC. This translates into CASSQGDYQGQYF.

The gene calls are TRBV2 and TRBJ2-1; no firm D call. CDR1 SNHLY and CDR2 FYNNEI come from the germline V gene. This CDR3 contains 15 residues. V gave up 6 bases and J gave up 0 bases, with 12 bases separating them. The CDR3, as DNA: TGTGCCAGCAGGCCAACAATGGGCTCCTACAATGAGCAGTTCTTC. Its translation is CASRPTMGSYNEQFF. Combining the CDR3 with reference TRBV2 and TRBJ2-1 gives the whole variable domain EPEVTQTPSHQVTQMGQEVILRCVPISNHLYFYWYRQILGQKVEFLVSFYNNEISEKSEIFDDQFSVERPDGSNFTLKIRSTKLEDSAMYFCASRPTMGSYNEQFFGPGTRLTVL.

The J gene is TRBJ2-6, the V gene TRBV5-6; no definite D call. With 0 bases removed from V and 5 bases from J, the gap between germline ends came to 15 bases. This CDR3 comprises 17 residues. The germline V gene encodes CDR1 SGHDT and CDR2 YYEEEE. The CDR3 DNA reads as TGTGCCAGCAGCTTGGTCGGCAGCCGAGCCTGGGCCAACGTCCTGACTTTC. Translated: CASSLVGSRAWANVLTF.